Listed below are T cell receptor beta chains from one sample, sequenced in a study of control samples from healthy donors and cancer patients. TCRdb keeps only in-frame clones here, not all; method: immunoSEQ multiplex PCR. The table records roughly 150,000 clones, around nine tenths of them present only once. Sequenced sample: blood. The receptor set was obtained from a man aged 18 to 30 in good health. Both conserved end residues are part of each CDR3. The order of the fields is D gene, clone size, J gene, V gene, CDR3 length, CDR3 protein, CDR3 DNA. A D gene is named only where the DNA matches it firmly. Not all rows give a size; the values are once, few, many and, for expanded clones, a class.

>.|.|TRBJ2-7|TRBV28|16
CASSFPRGTDSYEQYF
TGTGCCAGCAGTTTCCCCCGGGGGACAGACTCCTACGAGCAGTACTTC
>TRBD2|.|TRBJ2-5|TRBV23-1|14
CASSQQRGKETQYF
TGCGCCAGCAGTCAACAGCGGGGAAAAGAGACCCAGTACTTC
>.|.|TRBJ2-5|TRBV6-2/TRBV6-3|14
CASSPGGPPPTQYF
TGTGCCAGCAGCCCCGGGGGGCCGCCGCCGACCCAGTACTTC
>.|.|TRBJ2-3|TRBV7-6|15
CASSEFHSNTDTQYF
TGTGCCAGCAGCGAGTTCCACAGTAACACAGATACGCAGTATTTT
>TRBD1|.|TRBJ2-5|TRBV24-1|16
CATSAERQGALETQYF
TGTGCCACCAGTGCGGAAAGACAGGGGGCGCTGGAGACCCAGTACTTC
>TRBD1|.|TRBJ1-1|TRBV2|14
CASRHRGGRTEAFF
TGTGCCAGCAGGCACAGGGGGGGGAGGACTGAAGCTTTCTTT
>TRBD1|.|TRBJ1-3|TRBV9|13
CASRDRAGNTIYF
TGTGCCAGCAGGGACAGGGCTGGAAACACCATATATTTT
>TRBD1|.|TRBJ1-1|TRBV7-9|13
CASSPGQGARAFF
TGTGCCAGCAGCCCCGGGCAGGGGGCGAGAGCTTTCTTT
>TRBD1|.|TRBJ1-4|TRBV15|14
CATSTGTGGEKLFF
TGTGCCACCAGCACCGGGACAGGGGGTGAAAAACTGTTTTTT
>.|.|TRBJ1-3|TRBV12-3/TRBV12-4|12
CASSLSRNTIYF
TGTGCCAGCAGTTTATCACGAAACACCATATATTTT
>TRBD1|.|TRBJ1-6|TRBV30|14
CAWSAGQQNSPLHF
TGTGCCTGGAGTGCGGGACAGCAAAATTCACCCCTCCACTTT
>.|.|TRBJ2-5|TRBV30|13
CAWASLAGETQYF
TGTGCCTGGGCTAGCTTAGCTGGGGAGACCCAGTACTTC
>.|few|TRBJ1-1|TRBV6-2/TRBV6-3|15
CASSPAYMGLTEAFF
TGTGCCAGCAGCCCCGCATACATGGGGTTGACTGAAGCTTTCTTT
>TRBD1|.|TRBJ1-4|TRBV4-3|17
CASSQDNGGQGGEKLFF
TGCGCCAGCAGCCAAGACAACGGGGGACAGGGAGGTGAAAAACTGTTTTTT
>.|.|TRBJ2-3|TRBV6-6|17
CASSPHRGSPGRDTQYF
TGTGCCAGCAGTCCTCATCGGGGCTCCCCGGGGAGAGATACGCAGTATTTT
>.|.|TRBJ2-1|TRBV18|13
CASSSAADNEQFF
TGTGCCAGCTCATCCGCAGCGGACAATGAGCAGTTCTTC
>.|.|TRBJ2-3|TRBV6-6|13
CASSFGAGDTQYF
TGTGCCAGCAGTTTCGGGGCGGGAGATACGCAGTATTTT
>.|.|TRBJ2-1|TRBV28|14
CASSFVGRHNEQFF
TGTGCCAGCAGTTTTGTCGGTAGACACAATGAGCAGTTCTTC
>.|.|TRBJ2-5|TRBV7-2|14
CASSSVVARETQYF
TGTGCCAGCAGCTCCGTTGTGGCACGGGAGACCCAGTACTTC
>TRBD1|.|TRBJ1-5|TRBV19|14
CASSIGQGGQPQHF
TGTGCCAGTAGTATAGGACAGGGTGGCCAGCCCCAGCATTTT
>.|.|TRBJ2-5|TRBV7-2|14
CASSLVRGLETQYF
TGTGCCAGCAGCTTAGTGCGAGGTCTGGAGACCCAGTACTTC
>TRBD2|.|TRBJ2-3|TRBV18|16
CASSQLAGGGTDTQYF
TGTGCCAGCTCACAACTAGCGGGGGGCGGCACAGATACGCAGTATTTT
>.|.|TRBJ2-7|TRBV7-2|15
CASSLRQARPLEQYF
TGTGCCAGCAGCCTCCGACAGGCCCGTCCCCTCGAGCAGTACTTC
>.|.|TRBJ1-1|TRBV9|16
CASSVGGAALGTEAFF
TGTGCCAGCAGCGTAGGTGGGGCGGCACTGGGCACTGAAGCTTTCTTT
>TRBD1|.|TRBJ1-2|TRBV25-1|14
CASSDGTGGYGYTF
TGTGCCAGCAGTGACGGTACAGGGGGCTATGGCTACACCTTC
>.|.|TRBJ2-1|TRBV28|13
CASSGVGRNEQFF
TGTGCCAGCAGTGGCGTAGGCCGGAATGAGCAGTTCTTC
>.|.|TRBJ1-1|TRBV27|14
CASSPSGVNTEAFF
TGTGCCAGCAGTCCCTCGGGGGTGAACACTGAAGCTTTCTTT
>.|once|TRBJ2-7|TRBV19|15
CASSQAGALSYEQYF
TGTGCCAGTAGCCAGGCGGGGGCCCTCTCCTACGAGCAGTACTTC
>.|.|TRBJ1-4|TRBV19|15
CASSDGQTTGEKLFF
TGTGCCAGTAGTGACGGACAAACGACGGGTGAAAAACTGTTTTTT
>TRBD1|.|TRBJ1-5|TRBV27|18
CASSLFGSGEGAIRPQHF
TGTGCCAGCAGTTTATTTGGTTCGGGAGAGGGGGCAATTAGGCCCCAGCATTTT
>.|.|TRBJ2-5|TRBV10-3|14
CAISKDHLQETQYF
TGTGCCATCAGTAAGGACCATCTACAAGAGACCCAGTACTTC
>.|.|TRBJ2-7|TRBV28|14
CASSYRGYSYEQYF
TGTGCCAGCAGTTACCGGGGCTACTCCTACGAGCAGTACTTC
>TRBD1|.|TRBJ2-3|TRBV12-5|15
CASGLGQGASDTQYF
TGTGCTAGTGGGCTGGGACAGGGGGCATCAGATACGCAGTATTTT